The T cell receptor (beta chain) under discussion was sequenced for a study of breast tumors, draining lymph nodes, adjacent tissues. Study results and caveats: Compared with lymph nodes, tumors were less diverse; compared with nontumor tissue, more. Luminal-like breast cancer showed significantly greater tumor-nontumor repertoire similarity than basal-like breast cancer did. The data were judged consistent with most tumor T cells coming from lymph node and expanding in tumor. Data only fit, rather than demonstrated, lymph node origin of most tumor T cells.

Samples came from axillary lymph nodes draining the breast cancer. Comment on this clonotype: The antigen is not known. At one of its ends the junction is not consistent with the germline gene, which may arise from a read error.

Via MiXCR, TCRdb re-called the multiplex PCR reads, giving one row per CDR3 protein. This sample has some 150,000 distinct CDR3 sequences; 33% occur once, and the top ten carry around 4%. The CDR3 is 14 residues long. Germline assignment: CDR1 LNHDA and CDR2 SQIVND (reference sequence). The chain joins TRBV19 to TRBJ2-7, with D possibly matching TRBD2 (6 bases). The sequence was obtained from a female donor with breast cancer. Some clones in this sample may be carry-over from other donors' samples. Input material: axillary lymph node tissue. The CDR3 region has the DNA TGTGCCAGTAGTATGGGACTCGCCTCCTACGAGCAGTATTTC. This codes for CASSMGLASYEQYF.